This passage covers 14 T cell receptor beta chains from one sample sequenced in a study of blood T cell repertoires in COVID-19. Some clones are missing from TCRdb's copy, which holds only in-frame ones; the method was immunoSEQ multiplex PCR. This sample has approximately 140,000 clones, with about 86% found just once. Source material: peripheral blood. These receptors were taken from a woman in her sixties or seventies with acute or convalescent COVID-19.

This chain connects TRBV6-5 to TRBJ1-1, with 8 positions matching TRBD1. Germline CDR1 and CDR2: MNHEY and SVGAGI. The junction had 8 bases not matched to a gene; V was cut back by 2 bases and J by 6 bases. The CDR3 runs 15 residues. As DNA, the CDR3 is TGTGCCAGCAGTTACGACACAGGGGGGAGACCTGAAGCTTTCTTT. Amino acids: CASSYDTGGRPEAFF.

The chain couples TRBV2 to TRBJ1-1, with D unclear. This CDR3 has 14 amino acids. The germline CDR1 and CDR2 sequences are SNHLY and FYNNEI. With 2 bases removed from V and 3 bases from J, the gap between germline ends came to 10 bases. DNA for the CDR3: TGTGCCAGCAGTGAACTTCAGGTGGACACTGAAGCTTTCTTT. Residues: CASSELQVDTEAFF.

The V gene is TRBV7-9, the J gene TRBJ2-3, with D possibly being TRBD2 (6 bases). In germline, CDR1 is SEHNR, CDR2 FQNEAQ (reference sequence). V shed 2 bases and J shed 4 bases, with 13 bases lying between them. The CDR3 spans 15 residues. Here the CDR3 reads CASSLPQGGADTQYF. CDR3 nucleotide sequence: TGTGCCAGCAGCTTACCGCAGGGAGGTGCAGATACGCAGTATTTT.

V is TRBV5-6 and J is TRBJ2-7; 7 nucleotides match TRBD1. The CDR3 sequence is 17 residues long. J was trimmed by 1 base and V by 2 bases; bases with no gene match: 12. Germline V lookup: CDR1 SGHDT, CDR2 YYEEEE. The CDR3 is CASSFELLRDRSYEQYF. In nucleotides, the CDR3 is TGTGCCAGCAGCTTCGAACTTCTTCGGGACAGATCCTACGAGCAGTACTTC.

This chain connects TRBV5-8 to TRBJ1-6; 8 bases are shared with TRBD1. The V gene's germline CDR1 is SGHTS and CDR2 YDEGEE. The CDR3 has 15 amino acids. V dropped 1 base and J dropped 7; count of bases not matched to a gene: 4. CDR3 DNA sequence: TGTGCCAGCAGCTTGTACCGGACAGGGAATTCACCCCTCCACTTT. Protein sequence: CASSLYRTGNSPLHF.

The chain employs TRBV28 and TRBJ2-7; D might be TRBD2 (7 bases). The CDR3 is 14 residues long. V was trimmed by 5 bases and J by 5 bases, leaving 16 bases between them. Germline V CDR1 and CDR2: MDHEN, SYDVKM. The CDR3 DNA sequence: TGTGCCAGCAGTACCCCGGGGGGCGGGGACGAGCAGTACTTC. It codes for CASSTPGGGDEQYF. Combining the CDR3 with reference TRBV28 and TRBJ2-7 gives the whole variable domain DVKVTQSSRYLVKRTGEKVFLECVQDMDHENMFWYRQDPGLGLRLIYFSYDVKMKEKGDIPEGYSVSREKKERFSLILESASTNQTSMYLCASSTPGGGDEQYFGPGTRLTVT.

V and J are TRBV18 and TRBJ2-5, with 15 bases fitting TRBD2. The CDR3 consists of 20 residues. The V segment lost 3 bases and the J segment 2 bases; nucleotides outside the gene matches: 13. The germline V gene has CDR1 KGHSH and CDR2 LQKENI. The CDR3 bases are TGTGCCAGCTCACCCCCCCCCGGGACTAGCGGGGGGCCCGTTCAAGAGACCCAGTACTTC. This sequence encodes CASSPPPGTSGGPVQETQYF. The variable domain in full, completed from reference TRBV18 and TRBJ2-5, reads NAGVMQNPRHLVRRRGQEARLRCSPMKGHSHVYWYRQLPEEGLKFMVYLQKENIIDESGMPKERFSAEFPKEGPSILRIQQVVRGDSAAYFCASSPPPGTSGGPVQETQYFGPGTRLLVL.

This clone came up once. This chain links TRBV18 with TRBJ2-1, with 8 nucleotides matching TRBD2. This CDR3 comprises 14 residues. Losses at the gene ends were 3 bases for V and 4 bases for J; bases not matched to a gene: 2. Germline V CDR1 and CDR2: KGHSH, LQKENI. Here the CDR3 reads CASSPSGAYNEQFF. CDR3 sequence (DNA): TGTGCCAGCTCACCTAGCGGGGCTTACAATGAGCAGTTCTTC.

J is TRBJ1-5 and V is TRBV30, with TRBD1 matching over 11 bases. CDR3 length equals 18 residues. CDR1 and CDR2 from the germline V gene are GTSNPN and SVGIG (reference sequence). V was pared by 1 base and J by 2 bases, with 10 bases of the junction left unmatched. The CDR3 sequence: CAWSAITGTGGRNQPQHF. CDR3 DNA: TGTGCCTGGAGTGCCATTACCGGGACAGGGGGTCGCAATCAGCCCCAGCATTTT.

This chain joins TRBV2 and TRBJ2-1, with D possibly TRBD1 on 5 matching bases. Trimming shortened V by 3 bases and J by 9 bases, and 15 bases separated the two germline ends. CDR3 length equals 14 residues. Germline assignment: CDR1 SNHLY and CDR2 FYNNEI. As DNA, the CDR3 is TGTGCCAGCAGTGACCAGGGAACCACCCCTGAGCAGTTCTTC. Protein product: CASSDQGTTPEQFF.

The chain recombines TRBV30 with TRBJ2-3, with 10 bases that match TRBD2. The CDR3 is made up of 17 amino acids. CDR1 and CDR2 (germline): GTSNPN, SVGIG (reference sequence). The junction had 12 bases not matched to a gene; V was cut back by 0 bases and J by 6 bases. CDR3 nucleotide sequence: TGTGCCTGGAGTGTGGCACTAGCGGGGACCGCTGGTGATACGCAGTATTTT. This encodes CAWSVALAGTAGDTQYF.

The CDR3 nucleotides are TGTGCCAGCAGGACGGGACTTGGGCATTACAATGAGCAGTTCTTC. It is translated as CASRTGLGHYNEQFF. J is TRBJ2-1 and V is TRBV6-5; D perhaps matches TRBD2 (6 bases). CDR3 size: 15 residues. CDR1 is MNHEY and CDR2 is SVGAGI in the germline V gene. The ends were cut back, 6 bases at V and 4 bases at J, with 16 bases in the middle.

Here the CDR3 reads CASSYFRGPDSPLHF. CDR3 coding DNA: TGTGCCAGCAGTTACTTCAGGGGGCCGGATTCACCCCTCCACTTT. The rearrangement uses TRBV6-5 and TRBJ1-6; TRBD1 matches at 8 bases. Trimming at V came to 1 base and at J to 8 bases, leaving 4 bases not matched to a gene. There are 15 residues in the CDR3. CDR1 and CDR2 (germline): MNHEY, SVGAGI.

This clone showed up just once. The genes are TRBV28 and TRBJ2-5; D is perhaps TRBD2 (6 bases). The germline gives CDR1 MDHEN, CDR2 SYDVKM. With 8 bases removed from V and 2 bases from J, the gap between germline ends came to 18 bases. This CDR3 is 15 amino acids long. The CDR3 DNA follows: TGTGCCAGCCTTGGACCGACTAGAGGACAAGAGACCCAGTACTTC. This gives the protein CASLGPTRGQETQYF.